The clone carrying this T cell receptor beta chain was observed at least ten times. These data originate in a study of T cells in Graves' hyperthyroidism and ophthalmopathy. TCR beta CDR3 region amplification was performed from RNA transcripts. Carried out on the TCR CDR3, a first-round RT-PCR used the HTBI primer set. MiXCR was run by TCRdb on the multiplex PCR reads, yielding one entry per CDR3 protein. Among about 410,000 distinct CDR3 sequences listed, about 14% were seen once. V shed 7 bases and J 1 base; nucleotides not matched to a gene: 6. This CDR3 is built from 14 residues. Germline values: CDR1 SGHRS, CDR2 YFSETQ.

The sequencing sample was made of blood. The TCR sequence derives from a man younger than 30 with Graves' ophthalmopathy. The chain recombines TRBV5-1 with TRBJ2-3; 7 bases are shared with TRBD2. DNA of the CDR3: TGCGCCAGCTACAGCGGGGTCGGCACAGATACGCAGTATTTT. This encodes CASYSGVGTDTQYF. The entire variable domain, with the rest obtained from reference TRBV5-1 and TRBJ2-3, is as follows: KAGVTQTPRYLIKTRGQQVTLSCSPISGHRSVSWYQQTPGQGLQFLFEYFSETQRNKGNFPGRFSGRQFSNSRSEMNVSTLELGDSALYLCASYSGVGTDTQYFGPGTRLTVL.